These 2 T cell receptor beta chains share one sample of origin, sequenced in a study of T cell responses to AZD1222 COVID-19 vaccine. Data came from immunoSEQ multiplex PCR; TCRdb stores just in-frame clones and leaves some out. The table has roughly 120,000 clones, roughly 90% seen once. Material: peripheral blood, obtained 28 days after the second AZD1222 dose. These receptors all stem from an adult who received the AZD1222 COVID-19 vaccine.

The chain links TRBV6-5 to TRBJ1-1, with D possibly being TRBD1 (5 bases). The V end was cut by 2 bases, the J end by 5 bases, with 9 bases between. There are 13 residues in the CDR3. The germline gives CDR1 MNHEY, CDR2 SVGAGI. This CDR3 reads CASSYDKGTEAFF. The CDR3 nucleotides are TGTGCCAGCAGTTACGATAAGGGGACTGAAGCTTTCTTT.

The V gene is TRBV5-5, the J gene TRBJ1-5, with 9 bases matching TRBD1. Trimming at V came to 4 bases and at J to 4 bases, leaving 3 bases not matched to a gene. This CDR3 region has 14 residues. CDR1 and CDR2 (germline): SGHKS, YYEKEE (reference sequence). CDR3: CASSRDRANQPQHF. The DNA for the CDR3 is TGTGCCAGCAGCCGGGACAGGGCAAATCAGCCCCAGCATTTT. Based on the CDR3 plus reference TRBV5-5 and TRBJ1-5, the full variable domain is DAGVTQSPTHLIKTRGQQVTLRCSPISGHKSVSWYQQVLGQGPQFIFQYYEKEERGRGNFPDRFSARQFPNYSSELNVNALLLGDSALYLCASSRDRANQPQHFGDGTRLSIL.